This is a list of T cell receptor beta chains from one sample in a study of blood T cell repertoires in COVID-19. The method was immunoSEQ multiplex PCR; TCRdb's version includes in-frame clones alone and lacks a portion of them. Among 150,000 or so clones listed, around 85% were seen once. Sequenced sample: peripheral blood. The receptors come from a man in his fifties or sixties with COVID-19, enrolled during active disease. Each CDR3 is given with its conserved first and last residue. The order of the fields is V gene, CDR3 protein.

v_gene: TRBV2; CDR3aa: CASGGRAGLPNQPQHF
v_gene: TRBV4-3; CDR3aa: CASSQESRGNYGYTF
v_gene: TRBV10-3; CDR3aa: CAISSSGGSSNTEAFF
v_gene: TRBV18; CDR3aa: CASSQTGDYGYTF
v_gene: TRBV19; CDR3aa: CASSPTPGGSTEAFF
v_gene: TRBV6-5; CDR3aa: CASSPMLNTGELFF
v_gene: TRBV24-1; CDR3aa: CATSDYGGVTDTQYF
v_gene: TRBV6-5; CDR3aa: CASSPGQGRHTF
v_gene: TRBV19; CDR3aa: CASSTTANTEAFF
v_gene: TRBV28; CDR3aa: CASRPRDRLNSPLHF
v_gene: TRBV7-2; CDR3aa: CASSSETGIAYGYTF
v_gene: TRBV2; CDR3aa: CASSRTGVQPQHF
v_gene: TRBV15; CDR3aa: CATSRDGRGFNGYTF
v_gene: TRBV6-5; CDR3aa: CASSTDGRGLNEQYF
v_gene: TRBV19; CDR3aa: CASSIQLLARSSYNEQFF
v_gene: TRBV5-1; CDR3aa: CASSLTLAGAGEDYEQYF
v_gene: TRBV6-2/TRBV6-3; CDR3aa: CASSTSGTGAADEKLFF
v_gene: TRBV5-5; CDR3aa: CASSLQGMDEKLFF
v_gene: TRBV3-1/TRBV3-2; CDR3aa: CASSLVAGGLDEQYF
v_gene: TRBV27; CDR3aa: CASRLYGGDTQYF
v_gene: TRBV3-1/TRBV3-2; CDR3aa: CASSQDGGQSLGQYF
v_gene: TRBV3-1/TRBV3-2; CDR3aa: CASSSSKSPSNQPQHF
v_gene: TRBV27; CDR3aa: CASSLMFGQGTEAFF
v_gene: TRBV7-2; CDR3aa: CASSLGAGQPQHF
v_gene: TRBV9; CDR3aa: CASSVVSPFGSYGYTF
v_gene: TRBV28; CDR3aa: CASSPATGGLQPQHF
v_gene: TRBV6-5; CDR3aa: CASRGQGNTGELFF
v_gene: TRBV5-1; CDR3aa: CASSAPKTRLDTGELFF
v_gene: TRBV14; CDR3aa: CASSQHLTGGTEAFF
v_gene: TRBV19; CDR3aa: CASQVGRGNGYTF
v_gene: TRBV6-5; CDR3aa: CASSYIQGRNTEAFF
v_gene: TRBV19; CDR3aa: CASSLGQPSGGYTF
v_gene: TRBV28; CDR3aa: CASSSLAGADTQYF
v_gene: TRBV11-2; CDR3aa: CASSLSAGGGSYEQYF
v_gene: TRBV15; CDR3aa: CATSRDLPQPQHF
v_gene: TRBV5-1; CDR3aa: CASSLDPGDNEKLFF
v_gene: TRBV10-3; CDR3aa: CAISASGGAGETQYF
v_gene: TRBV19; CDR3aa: CASSRGTGTGVSSYNSPLHF
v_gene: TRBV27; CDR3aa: CASSLRRSLADTQYF
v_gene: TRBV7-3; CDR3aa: CASSLNPTTGNYEQYF
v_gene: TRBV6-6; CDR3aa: CASSSIALTGTDTQYF
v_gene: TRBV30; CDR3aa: CAWRNRGLAGGTGELFF
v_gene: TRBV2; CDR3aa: CASRRGMSSYNSPLHF
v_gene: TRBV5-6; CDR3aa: CASSLYGPGELFF
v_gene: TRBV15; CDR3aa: CATSKTLGTGTYGYTF
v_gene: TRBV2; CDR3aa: CASTPGIGAFF
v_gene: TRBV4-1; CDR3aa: CASSQDRLSNQPQHF
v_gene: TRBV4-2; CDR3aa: CASSPGGGTDTEAFF
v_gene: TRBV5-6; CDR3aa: CASSLLRGRVGGTEAFF
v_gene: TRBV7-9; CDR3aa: CASSLGGTQETQYF
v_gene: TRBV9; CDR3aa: CASSSTGGSYNEQFF
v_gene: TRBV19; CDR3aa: CASSSGLAGHEQFF
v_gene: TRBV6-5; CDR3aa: CASVAGGPVGNEQFF